This is a list of T cell receptor beta chains from one sample in a study of blood T cell repertoires in COVID-19. Produced via immunoSEQ multiplex PCR; TCRdb's table is partial and in-frame only. The sample yields around 380,000 clones, around 84% seen once. The specimen sequenced was peripheral blood. These TCRs come from a human donor with acute or convalescent COVID-19. The donor label of this sample is uncertain. Each CDR3 is given with its conserved first and last residue. D genes are given only for firm matches. Clone size is shown for a subset of rows, as once, few, many or a class of expanded clone.

-	TRBJ1-2	-	TRBV28	CASSFAVDYGYTF	TGTGCCAGCAGTTTCGCGGTTGACTATGGCTACACCTTC
-	TRBJ1-1	-	TRBV10-2	CASSDRSDRGNTEAFF	TGCGCCAGCAGTGATCGGTCGGACCGGGGGAACACTGAAGCTTTCTTT
-	TRBJ1-2	-	TRBV6-1	CASSDRLNYGYTF	TGTGCCAGCAGTGATAGACTTAACTATGGCTACACCTTC
-	TRBJ1-5	-	TRBV19	CASITTGYSNQPQHF	TGTGCCAGTATCACGACAGGTTATAGCAATCAGCCCCAGCATTTT
TRBD1	TRBJ1-2	-	TRBV19	CASSKDRVYGYTF	TGTGCCAGTTCCAAAGACAGGGTCTATGGCTACACCTTC
TRBD2	TRBJ2-1	-	TRBV19	CASSPRLNTGGNEQFF	TGTGCCAGTAGTCCCCGACTCAACACGGGGGGCAATGAGCAGTTCTTC
TRBD1	TRBJ1-1	-	TRBV9	CASSRRDRGNMNTEAFF	TGTGCCAGCAGCAGACGGGACAGGGGAAACATGAACACTGAAGCTTTCTTT
TRBD1	TRBJ1-5	few	TRBV28	CASSLGGGGQPQHF	TGTGCCAGCAGTTTAGGAGGGGGCGGTCAGCCCCAGCATTTT
TRBD1	TRBJ1-5	-	TRBV6-1	CASSEALFLWGQASNQPQHF	TGTGCCAGCAGTGAAGCGCTTTTTCTTTGGGGACAGGCTTCAAATCAGCCCCAGCATTTT
-	TRBJ1-5	-	TRBV2	CASSRGNQPQHF	TGTGCCAGCAGTCGGGGGAATCAGCCCCAGCATTTT
-	TRBJ2-1	-	TRBV5-6	CASSTPQGGWSYNEQFF	TGTGCCAGCAGTACCCCACAGGGTGGATGGTCCTACAATGAGCAGTTCTTC
-	TRBJ1-6	once	TRBV15	CATSRGALNSPLHF	TGTGCCACCAGCAGAGGGGCCCTTAATTCACCCCTCCACTTT
TRBD1	TRBJ1-1	few	TRBV7-2	CASSVRTGGALFTEAFF	TGTGCCAGCAGCGTCAGGACAGGGGGTGCCCTTTTTACTGAAGCTTTCTTT
TRBD1	TRBJ2-6	-	TRBV6-1	CASSEGTGLSGANVLTF	TGTGCCAGCAGTGAAGGGACAGGGCTATCCGGGGCCAACGTCCTGACTTTC
-	TRBJ2-7	few	TRBV7-8	CASSRSWSYEQYF	TGTGCCAGCAGTCGTAGCTGGTCCTACGAGCAGTACTTC
-	TRBJ1-4	-	TRBV6-6	CASGLKQEKLFF	TGTGCCAGCGGGCTAAAGCAAGAAAAACTGTTTTTT
-	TRBJ2-7	-	TRBV18	CASSPTSPGSSYEQYF	TGTGCCAGCTCACCGACCTCACCCGGGTCTTCCTACGAGCAGTACTTC
TRBD1	TRBJ2-3	-	TRBV12-3/TRBV12-4	CASSPQGDTQYF	TGTGCCAGCAGCCCACAGGGGGATACGCAGTATTTT
TRBD1	TRBJ1-1	few	TRBV6-6	CASSYFRQGTEAFF	TGTGCCAGCAGTTATTTCCGACAGGGGACTGAAGCTTTCTTT
TRBD1	TRBJ2-3	few	TRBV6-2/TRBV6-3	CASSTGTGETDTQYF	TGTGCCAGCAGTACCGGGACAGGGGAGACAGATACGCAGTATTTT
-	TRBJ2-7	-	TRBV5-5	CASSTPQGGSPYEQYF	TGTGCCAGCAGCACCCCGCAGGGGGGATCCCCCTACGAGCAGTACTTC
-	TRBJ1-2	-	TRBV11-2	CASSVSDSPYGYTF	TGTGCCAGCAGCGTGTCGGACAGCCCCTATGGCTACACCTTC